A selection of T cell receptor beta chains follows, all from one sample in a study of T cell repertoires in cytomegalovirus infection. TCRdb ran MiXCR on the reads and lists one entry per CDR3 protein. The sample has 150,000 to 200,000 distinct CDR3 sequences, approximately 15% seen once. Source material: PBMCs. Source of these receptors: a human donor in good health (CMV status not recorded). Some clones in this sample may be carry-over from other donors' samples. CDR3s include the opening cysteine and the closing phenylalanine or tryptophan. The order of the fields is clone size, V gene, J gene, D gene, CDR3 protein, CDR3 DNA. The D gene is left open where the match is weak. A clone size is listed for some rows: how often the clone was seen (once, few, many), or a class if it is expanded.

few,TRBV6-2/TRBV6-3,TRBJ1-2,.,CASNTRTAGGYTF,TGTGCCAGCAATACGAGGACAGCAGGAGGCTACACCTTC
.,TRBV5-5,TRBJ2-5,.,CASSEGLNGATETQYF,TGTGCCAGCAGCGAGGGGTTGAACGGAGCGACGGAGACCCAGTACTTC
many,TRBV7-2,TRBJ2-3,.,CASSSQGGSTDTQYF,TGTGCCAGCAGCTCCCAAGGGGGTAGCACAGATACGCAGTATTTT
many,TRBV19,TRBJ2-3,.,CASSIISVGTDTQYF,TGTGCCAGTAGTATCATTTCCGTGGGCACAGATACGCAGTATTTT
.,TRBV20-1,TRBJ2-1,.,CSAVEGDEEQFF,TGCAGTGCTGTAGAGGGTGATGAAGAGCAGTTCTTC
few,TRBV29-1,TRBJ2-2,TRBD2,CSVKSRTSGSGTGELFF,TGCAGCGTCAAATCGAGGACTAGCGGGAGCGGCACCGGGGAGCTGTTTTTT
few,TRBV18,TRBJ1-1,.,CASSRLGGLSMNTEAFF,TGTGCCAGCTCACGCTTGGGGGGACTTTCCATGAACACTGAAGCTTTCTTT
.,TRBV28,TRBJ1-1,.,CASSLSPPGEAFF,TGTGCCAGCAGTTTATCCCCTCCGGGTGAAGCTTTCTTT
few,TRBV5-4,TRBJ2-3,TRBD2,CASSLRLAGFGTDTQYF,TGTGCCAGCAGCTTGCGATTAGCGGGGTTCGGCACAGATACGCAGTATTTT
.,TRBV13,TRBJ2-1,TRBD2,CASSFGQREIGNEQFF,TGTGCCAGCAGCTTCGGACAGCGGGAGATCGGTAATGAGCAGTTCTTC
many,TRBV20-1,TRBJ2-5,.,CSATPWQGEETQYF,TGCAGTGCTACCCCTTGGCAGGGCGAGGAGACCCAGTACTTC
.,TRBV9,TRBJ2-2,TRBD2,CASSVTLAGYYTGELFF,TGTGCCAGCAGCGTAACGCTAGCGGGATACTACACCGGGGAGCTGTTTTTT
few,TRBV11-1,TRBJ2-7,.,CASSFGEAAYEQYF,TGTGCCAGCAGCTTCGGAGAGGCAGCCTACGAGCAGTACTTC
many,TRBV11-2,TRBJ2-2,.,CASSRFGELFF,TGTGCCAGTAGCAGGTTCGGGGAGCTGTTTTTT
many,TRBV28,TRBJ1-1,.,CASRATGTTEAFF,TGTGCCAGCAGAGCTACGGGGACCACTGAAGCTTTCTTT
many,TRBV28,TRBJ1-1,TRBD1,CASSSIGQGKNTEAFF,TGTGCCAGCAGTTCTATCGGACAGGGAAAGAACACTGAAGCTTTCTTT
many,TRBV10-3,TRBJ1-3,.,CATLQGSGNTIYF,TGTGCCACCCTACAGGGCTCTGGAAACACCATATATTTT
few,TRBV18,TRBJ2-5,.,CASFELQETQYF,TGTGCCAGCTTCGAGTTACAAGAGACCCAGTACTTC
many,TRBV28,TRBJ1-3,.,CASSFGRSSGNTIYF,TGTGCCAGCAGTTTCGGAAGGAGCTCTGGAAACACCATATATTTT
many,TRBV7-6,TRBJ1-2,TRBD1,CASSSEETGGRGYTF,TGTGCCAGCAGCTCCGAGGAAACAGGGGGCCGGGGCTACACCTTC
.,TRBV5-6,TRBJ2-5,TRBD2,CASSLFGGEGHWETQYF,TGTGCCAGCAGCTTGTTTGGGGGGGAGGGCCATTGGGAGACCCAGTACTTC
many,TRBV12-3/TRBV12-4,TRBJ1-1,.,CASRVGLQDTEAFF,TGTGCCAGCAGGGTGGGACTGCAAGACACTGAAGCTTTCTTT
many,TRBV7-2,TRBJ1-2,.,CASSARGVYGYTF,TGTGCCAGCAGCGCGAGGGGGGTTTATGGCTACACCTTC
few,TRBV7-9,TRBJ2-3,.,CASSPGTPTQYF,TGTGCCAGCAGCCCCGGGACACCGACGCAGTATTTT
many,TRBV12-3/TRBV12-4,TRBJ2-3,.,CASSPRWPDTQYF,TGTGCCAGCAGCCCCCGGTGGCCAGATACGCAGTATTTT
.,TRBV27,TRBJ2-3,.,CASTGRVDTDTQYF,TGTGCCAGCACGGGTAGGGTAGATACAGATACGCAGTATTTT
.,TRBV4-2,TRBJ1-1,TRBD1,CASSQDPPPRGGGNTEAFF,TGTGCCAGCAGCCAAGATCCCCCCCCCAGGGGGGGAGGGAACACTGAAGCTTTCTTT
many,TRBV28,TRBJ1-3,.,CASSRRGFTGNTIYF,TGTGCCAGCAGTCGCCGGGGTTTTACTGGAAACACCATATATTTT